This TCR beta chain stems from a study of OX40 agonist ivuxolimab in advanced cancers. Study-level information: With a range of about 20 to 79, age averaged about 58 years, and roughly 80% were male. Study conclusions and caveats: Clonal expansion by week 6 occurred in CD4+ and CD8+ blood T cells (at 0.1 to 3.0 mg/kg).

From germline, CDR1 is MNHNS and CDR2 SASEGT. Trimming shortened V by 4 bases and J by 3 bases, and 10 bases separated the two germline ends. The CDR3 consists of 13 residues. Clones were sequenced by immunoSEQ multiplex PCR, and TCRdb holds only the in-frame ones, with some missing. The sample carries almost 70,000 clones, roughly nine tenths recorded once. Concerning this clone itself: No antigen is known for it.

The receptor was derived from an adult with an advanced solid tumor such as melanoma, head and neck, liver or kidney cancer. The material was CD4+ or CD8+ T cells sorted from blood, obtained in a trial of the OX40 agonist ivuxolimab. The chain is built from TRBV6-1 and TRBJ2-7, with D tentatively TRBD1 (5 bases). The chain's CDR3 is CASSARANYEQYF. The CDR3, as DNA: TGTGCCAGCAGTGCCAGGGCGAACTACGAGCAGTACTTC.